The clone carrying this T cell receptor (beta chain) came up once. The antigen is undetermined. The assay was immunoSEQ multiplex PCR, and TCRdb's table has in-frame clones only and misses some. Among fewer than 400,000 clones listed, around 72% were seen once. Unmatched junction bases numbered 9, after V lost 0 bases and J lost 1 base. The CDR3 runs 19 residues. Germline-derived CDR1 and CDR2 are MNHEY and SMNVEV (reference sequence). This record comes from a study of shared clonotypes between healthy human individuals. Study details: For every donor, three CD4 naive, three CD4 memory, two CD8 naive and one CD8 memory plates were used.

Broader study findings: A few donors had around 5% of their naive CD4 clonotypes in common. Relative to their counterparts shared across all four donors, non-shared clonotypes exhibited diminished generation probabilities.

Sequenced: memory CD4+ T cells sorted from blood. Subset here: CD45RA-negative fraction. The TCR was taken from a man between 25 and 39 years old in good health. This chain connects TRBV27 to TRBJ2-2; 9 nucleotides agree with TRBD2. The CDR3 loop is CASSLSRLAGFLNTGELFF. The CDR3 DNA reads as TGTGCCAGCAGTTTATCACGGCTAGCGGGATTCCTGAACACCGGGGAGCTGTTTTTT.